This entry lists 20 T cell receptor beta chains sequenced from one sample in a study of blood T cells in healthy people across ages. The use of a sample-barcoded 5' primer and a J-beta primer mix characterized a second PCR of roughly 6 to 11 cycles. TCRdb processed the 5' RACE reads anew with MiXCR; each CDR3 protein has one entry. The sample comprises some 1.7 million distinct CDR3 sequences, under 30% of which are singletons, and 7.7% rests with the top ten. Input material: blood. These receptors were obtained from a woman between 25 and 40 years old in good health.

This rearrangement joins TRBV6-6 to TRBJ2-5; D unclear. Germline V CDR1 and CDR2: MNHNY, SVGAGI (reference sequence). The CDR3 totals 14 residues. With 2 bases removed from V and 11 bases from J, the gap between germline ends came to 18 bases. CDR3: CASSYRASYNEQYF. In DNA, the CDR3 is TGTGCCAGCAGTTACCGGGCCTCCTACAATGAGCAGTACTTC.

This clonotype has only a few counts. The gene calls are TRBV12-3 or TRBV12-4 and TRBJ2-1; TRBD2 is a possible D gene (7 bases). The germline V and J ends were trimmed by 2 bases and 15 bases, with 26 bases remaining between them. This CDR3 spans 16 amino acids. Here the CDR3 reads CASSLSSGGFGGRRFF. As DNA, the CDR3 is TGTGCCAGCAGTTTATCTAGCGGTGGCTTCGGGGGGCGCAGGTTCTTC.

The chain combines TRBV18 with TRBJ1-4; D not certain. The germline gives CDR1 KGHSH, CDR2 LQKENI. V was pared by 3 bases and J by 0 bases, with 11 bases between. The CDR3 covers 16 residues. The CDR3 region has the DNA TGTGCCAGCTCACCGGTCAAGTCCGCAACTAATGAAAAACTGTTTTTT. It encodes CASSPVKSATNEKLFF. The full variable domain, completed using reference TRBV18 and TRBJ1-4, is NAGVMQNPRHLVRRRGQEARLRCSPMKGHSHVYWYRQLPEEGLKFMVYLQKENIIDESGMPKERFSAEFPKEGPSILRIQQVVRGDSAAYFCASSPVKSATNEKLFFGSGTQLSVL.

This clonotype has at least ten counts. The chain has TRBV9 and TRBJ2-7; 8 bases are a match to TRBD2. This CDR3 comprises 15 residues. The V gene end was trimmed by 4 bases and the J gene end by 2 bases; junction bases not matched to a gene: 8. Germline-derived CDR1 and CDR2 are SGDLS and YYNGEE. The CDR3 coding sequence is TGTGCCAGCAGCCCCCATGTCGGGGGGGCCTACGAGCAGTACTTC. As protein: CASSPHVGGAYEQYF.

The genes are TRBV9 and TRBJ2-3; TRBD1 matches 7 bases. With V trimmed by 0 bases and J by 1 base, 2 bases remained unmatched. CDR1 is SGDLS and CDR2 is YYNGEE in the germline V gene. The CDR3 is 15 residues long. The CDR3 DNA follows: TGTGCCAGCAGCGTAGTTCAGGGGGGCACAGATACGCAGTATTTT. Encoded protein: CASSVVQGGTDTQYF.

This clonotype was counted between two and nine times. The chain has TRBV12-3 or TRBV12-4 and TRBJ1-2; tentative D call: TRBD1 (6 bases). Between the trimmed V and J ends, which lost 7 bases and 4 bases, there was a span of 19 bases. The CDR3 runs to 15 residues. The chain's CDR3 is CASTHSDNRVYGYTF. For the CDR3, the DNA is TGTGCCAGCACCCATTCGGATAACAGGGTCTATGGCTACACCTTC.

In DNA form, the CDR3 reads TGCAGTGCAACGAACGGACTAGCGGACTACGAGCAGTACTTC. As protein: CSATNGLADYEQYF. The rearrangement uses TRBV20-1 and TRBJ2-7, with 10 nucleotides matching TRBD2. The CDR3 totals 14 residues. The V gene end was trimmed by 6 bases and the J gene end by 3 bases; junction bases not matched to a gene: 8. The germline V gene has CDR1 DFQATT and CDR2 SNEGSKA (reference sequence).

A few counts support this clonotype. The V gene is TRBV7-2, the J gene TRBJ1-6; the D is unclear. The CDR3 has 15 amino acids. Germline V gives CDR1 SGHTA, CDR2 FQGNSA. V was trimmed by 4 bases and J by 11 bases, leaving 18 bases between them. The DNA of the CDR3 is TGTGCCAGCAGCTCCCGGCTGTGGGATCCCGCACCCCTCCACTTT. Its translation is CASSSRLWDPAPLHF.

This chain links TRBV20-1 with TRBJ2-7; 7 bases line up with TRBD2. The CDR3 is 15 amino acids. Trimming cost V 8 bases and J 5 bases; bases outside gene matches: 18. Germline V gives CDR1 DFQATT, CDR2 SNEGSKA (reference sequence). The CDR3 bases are TGCAGTTTAGGAACCCATCTGGCGGGAGACCACGAGCAGTACTTC. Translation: CSLGTHLAGDHEQYF.

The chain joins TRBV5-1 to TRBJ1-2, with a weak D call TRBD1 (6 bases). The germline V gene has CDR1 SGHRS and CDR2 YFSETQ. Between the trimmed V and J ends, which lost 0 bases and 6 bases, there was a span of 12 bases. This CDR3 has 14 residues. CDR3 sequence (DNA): TGCGCCAGCAGCTTGGTCGTGGGGGCTGATGGCTACACCTTC. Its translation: CASSLVVGADGYTF. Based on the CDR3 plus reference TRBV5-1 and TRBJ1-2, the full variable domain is KAGVTQTPRYLIKTRGQQVTLSCSPISGHRSVSWYQQTPGQGLQFLFEYFSETQRNKGNFPGRFSGRQFSNSRSEMNVSTLELGDSALYLCASSLVVGADGYTFGSGTRLTVV.

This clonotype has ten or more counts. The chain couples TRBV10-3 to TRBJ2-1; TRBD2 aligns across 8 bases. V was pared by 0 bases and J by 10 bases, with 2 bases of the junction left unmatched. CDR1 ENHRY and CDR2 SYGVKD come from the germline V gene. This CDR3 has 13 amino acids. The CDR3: CAISESSSGEQFF. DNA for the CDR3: TGTGCCATCAGTGAGTCATCTAGCGGGGAGCAGTTCTTC.

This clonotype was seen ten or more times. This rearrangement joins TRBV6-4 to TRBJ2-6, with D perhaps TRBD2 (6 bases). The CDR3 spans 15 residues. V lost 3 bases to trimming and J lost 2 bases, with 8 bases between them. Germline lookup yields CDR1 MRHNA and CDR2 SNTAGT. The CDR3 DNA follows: TGTGCCAGCAGTGAATCGGGGGCTGGGGCCAACGTCCTGACTTTC. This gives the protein CASSESGAGANVLTF.

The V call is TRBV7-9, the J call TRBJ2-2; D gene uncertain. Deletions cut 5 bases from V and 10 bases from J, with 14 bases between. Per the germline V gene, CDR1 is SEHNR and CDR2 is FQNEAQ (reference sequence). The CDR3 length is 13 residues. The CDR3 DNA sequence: TGTGCCAGCAGCCCTCGAGACGCCTTGGAGCTGTTTTTT. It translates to CASSPRDALELFF.

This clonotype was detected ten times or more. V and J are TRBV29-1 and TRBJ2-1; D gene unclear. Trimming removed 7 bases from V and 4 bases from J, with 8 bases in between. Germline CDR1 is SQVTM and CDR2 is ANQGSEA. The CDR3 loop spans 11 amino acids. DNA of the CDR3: TGCAGCGCAATGTCGTACAATGAGCAGTTCTTC. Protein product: CSAMSYNEQFF.

The CDR3 DNA sequence: TGTGCCAGCAGTCCGCAGGGATATAGCAATCAGCCCCAGCATTTT. It specifies CASSPQGYSNQPQHF. The V call is TRBV6-1, the J call TRBJ1-5; perhaps TRBD1 as D (5 bases). Looked up from germline, CDR1 is MNHNS and CDR2 is SASEGT. V gave up 5 bases and J gave up 0 bases, with 11 bases separating them. The CDR3 sequence is 15 residues long.

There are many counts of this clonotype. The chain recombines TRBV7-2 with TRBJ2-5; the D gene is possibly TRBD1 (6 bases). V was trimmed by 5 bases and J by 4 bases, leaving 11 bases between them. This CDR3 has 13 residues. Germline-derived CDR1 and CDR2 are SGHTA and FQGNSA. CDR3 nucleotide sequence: TGTGCCAGCAGCGTTTGGGGGCGAGAGACCCAGTACTTC. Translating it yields CASSVWGRETQYF.

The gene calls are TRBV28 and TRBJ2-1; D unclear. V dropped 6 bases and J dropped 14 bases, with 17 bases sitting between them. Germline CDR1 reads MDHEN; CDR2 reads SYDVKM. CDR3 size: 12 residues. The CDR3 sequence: CASRGRTGPEFF. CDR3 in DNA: TGTGCCAGCAGGGGCCGGACCGGCCCAGAGTTCTTC.

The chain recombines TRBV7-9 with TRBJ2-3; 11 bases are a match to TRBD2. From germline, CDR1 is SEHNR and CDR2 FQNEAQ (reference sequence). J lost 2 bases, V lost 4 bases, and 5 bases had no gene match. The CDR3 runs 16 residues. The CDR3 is CASSYGTSGITDTQYF. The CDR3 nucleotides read TGTGCCAGCAGCTACGGGACTAGCGGAATCACAGATACGCAGTATTTT.

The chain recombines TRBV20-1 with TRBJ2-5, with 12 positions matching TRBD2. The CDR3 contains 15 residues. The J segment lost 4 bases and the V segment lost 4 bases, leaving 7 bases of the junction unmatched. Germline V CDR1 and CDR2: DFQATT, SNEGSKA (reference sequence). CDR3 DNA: TGCAGTGCTACCTCTAGCGGGGGGGCCTCAGAGACCCAGTACTTC. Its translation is CSATSSGGASETQYF.

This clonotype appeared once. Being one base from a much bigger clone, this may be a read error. The CDR3 here is CSVAPDASYNEQYF. The CDR3 DNA reads as TGCAGTGTTGCACCTGACGCCTCCTACAATGAGCAGTACTTC. This chain uses TRBV20-1 with TRBJ2-1, with D hard to call. The J call is in doubt because the DNA end fits TRBJ2-7 better. The CDR3 totals 14 residues. Germline assignment: CDR1 DFQATT and CDR2 SNEGSKA (reference sequence).